Presented here are 23 T cell receptor beta chains from one specimen sequenced in a study of PD-1 blockade in classical Hodgkin lymphoma. Stated time point: cycle 4 day 1 (C4D1), after 6 weeks of nivolumab. All patients relapsed after autologous stem cell transplantation, and brentuximab vedotin exposure varied. Using immunoSEQ multiplex PCR, the repertoire was profiled, and TCRdb retains in-frame clones only, with some absent. The table lists 17,000 or so clones, about four fifths of them singletons. Sequencing was performed on peripheral blood mononuclear cells (PBMCs), taken before the fourth cycle of nivolumab. Receptor source: a human donor with classical Hodgkin lymphoma.

The rearrangement joins TRBV4-1 to TRBJ2-2, with 7 bases lining up with TRBD2. In germline, CDR1 is MGHRA, CDR2 YSYEKL. This CDR3 contains 15 residues. V shed 5 bases and J 4 bases; nucleotides not matched to a gene: 7. The CDR3 here is CASSDYWGGTGELFF. The CDR3 DNA sequence: TGCGCCAGCAGCGATTATTGGGGGGGCACCGGGGAGCTGTTTTTT.

The CDR3 nucleotides are TGCGCCAGCAGCTTGGGGACTAGCGGGATTAATGAGCAGTTCTTC. Translated: CASSLGTSGINEQFF. V and J are TRBV5-1 and TRBJ2-1; the match to TRBD2 covers 12 bases. Germline V gene sequence: CDR1 SGHRS, CDR2 YFSETQ. Trimming removed 0 bases from V and 7 bases from J; junction bases left unmatched: 2. The CDR3 length is 15 residues. The entire variable domain, with the rest obtained from reference TRBV5-1 and TRBJ2-1, is as follows: KAGVTQTPRYLIKTRGQQVTLSCSPISGHRSVSWYQQTPGQGLQFLFEYFSETQRNKGNFPGRFSGRQFSNSRSEMNVSTLELGDSALYLCASSLGTSGINEQFFGPGTRLTVL.

The chain uses TRBV7-3 and TRBJ1-2; D unclear. V was clipped by 5 bases and J by 8 bases, with 12 bases between them. The CDR3 length is 12 residues. Germline lookup yields CDR1 SGHTA and CDR2 FQGTGA. CDR3 sequence: CASSLDSEGYTF. The CDR3 DNA reads TGTGCCAGCAGCCTAGATAGCGAGGGCTACACCTTC.

The chain employs TRBV7-2 and TRBJ2-3; TRBD2 matches 14 bases. The V gene's germline CDR1 is SGHTA and CDR2 FQGNSA. The length of the CDR3 is 18 residues. The ends lost 2 bases at V and 1 base at J; junction bases unmatched: 5. The CDR3 loop reads CASSLTPGLAGGTDTQYF. The DNA for the CDR3 is TGTGCCAGCAGCTTAACTCCGGGACTAGCGGGGGGCACAGATACGCAGTATTTT.

The chain links TRBV7-9 to TRBJ1-5; D remains ambiguous. In germline, CDR1 is SEHNR, CDR2 FQNEAQ (reference sequence). V was trimmed by 2 bases and J by 3 bases, leaving 11 bases between them. The CDR3 is 15 amino acids. CDR3 sequence: CASSLLGVDNQPQHF. In DNA form, the CDR3 reads TGTGCCAGCAGCTTATTAGGAGTTGACAATCAGCCCCAGCATTTT.

V usage is TRBV6-6 and J usage is TRBJ2-7; 11 bases fit TRBD1. Germline assignment: CDR1 MNHNY and CDR2 SVGAGI (reference sequence). CDR3 size: 15 residues. V lost 4 bases, J lost 3 bases, and 5 bases stayed unmatched. The CDR3 here is CASSFEGTGGYEQYF. Written as DNA, the CDR3 is TGTGCCAGCAGTTTCGAAGGGACAGGGGGCTACGAGCAGTACTTC.

This chain links TRBV5-1 with TRBJ1-1; D is unresolved. CDR1 is SGHRS, CDR2 YFSETQ, per germline. CDR3 length equals 13 residues. Trimming left V 4 bases short and J 1 base short, with 8 bases between. The DNA for the CDR3 is TGCGCCAGCAGCGACGACGGGAACACTGAAGCTTTCTTT. Translated: CASSDDGNTEAFF.

In regard to this clone: The sample carries other DNA sequences with the same CDR3. V and J are TRBV5-1 and TRBJ1-2; D is ambiguous. Germline CDR1 is SGHRS and CDR2 is YFSETQ. Trimming removed 0 bases at V and 8 bases at J, with 11 bases between. This CDR3 is 13 amino acids long. CDR3 nucleotides: TGCGCCAGCAGCTTGGGGGGTTCCGGAGGCTACACCTTC. Its protein is CASSLGGSGGYTF.

This clone was observed a few times. The gene calls are TRBV5-1 and TRBJ1-1; D may be TRBD1 (6 bases). Germline V gene data show CDR1 as SGHRS and CDR2 as YFSETQ. CDR3 size: 14 residues. V was trimmed by 4 bases and J by 4 bases, leaving 14 bases between them. The CDR3 sequence is CASSPTGQSTEAFF. Here the CDR3 DNA reads TGCGCCAGCAGCCCAACCGGACAGAGCACTGAAGCTTTCTTT.

The V call is TRBV15, the J call TRBJ2-7; D may be TRBD1 (5 bases). The germline V gene encodes CDR1 LNHNV and CDR2 YYDKDF (reference sequence). The V end was cut by 0 bases, the J end by 1 base, with 7 bases between. The CDR3 contains 14 residues. CDR3 sequence (DNA): TGTGCCACCAGCAGAGACAGGGATTCCTACGAGCAGTACTTC. It translates to CATSRDRDSYEQYF.

This chain uses TRBV7-2 with TRBJ2-2; 7 bases are shared with TRBD2. The CDR3 covers 15 residues. CDR1 and CDR2 (germline): SGHTA, FQGNSA. Trimming cost V 1 base and J 9 bases; bases outside gene matches: 8. The CDR3 nucleotides read TGTGCCAGCAGCTTAGGGGGGGGAGGTGTCCGGGAGCTGTTTTTT. It yields the protein CASSLGGGGVRELFF.

The CDR3 nucleotides are TGCGCCAGCAGCTTGGACAGCCGTAATTCACCCCTCCACTTT. Protein: CASSLDSRNSPLHF. V gene TRBV5-1 combines with J gene TRBJ1-6, with D hard to call. The CDR3 totals 14 residues. V lost 0 bases and J 6 bases, leaving 7 bases between the germline ends. Germline assignment: CDR1 SGHRS and CDR2 YFSETQ.

V and J are TRBV6-5 and TRBJ1-4, with D perhaps matching TRBD1 (6 bases). Germline V gene data show CDR1 as MNHEY and CDR2 as SVGAGI. Trimming cost V 4 bases and J 3 bases, with 15 bases left between them. The CDR3 spans 16 residues. CDR3 DNA: TGTGCCAGCAGTTCCCGAGGTGGGGGGCCTAATGAAAAACTGTTTTTT. Protein product: CASSSRGGGPNEKLFF.

The table lists this clone with a count of one. This chain uses TRBV7-9 with TRBJ1-2; 7 bases are shared with TRBD1. The V segment lost 1 base and the J segment 8 bases; nucleotides outside the gene matches: 4. The CDR3 runs 13 residues. Germline CDR1 reads SEHNR; CDR2 reads FQNEAQ (reference sequence). The CDR3 nucleotides are TGTGCCAGCAGCTTAGATGGAGGGGGCGGCTACACCTTC. This sequence encodes CASSLDGGGGYTF.

The chain links TRBV5-4 to TRBJ1-6, with TRBD1 matching 7 bases. Germline V gene lookup returns CDR1 SGHNT and CDR2 YYREEE (reference sequence). This CDR3 is built from 13 residues. The trim removed 7 bases at V and 8 bases at J, leaving 6 bases unmatched. CDR3 nucleotides: TGTGCCAGCGGCAGGGGGAAGGATTCACCCCTCCACTTT. Its protein product is CASGRGKDSPLHF.

This clone turned up a few times. The chain employs TRBV7-9 and TRBJ1-2; D call uncertain. The CDR3 extends over 14 amino acids. V was pared by 0 bases and J by 3 bases, with 8 bases between. CDR1 and CDR2 from the germline V gene are SEHNR and FQNEAQ (reference sequence). CDR3 nucleotide sequence: TGTGCCAGCAGCTTAGCCCGGGGAGACTATGGCTACACCTTC. It encodes CASSLARGDYGYTF.

The sample holds a few counts of this clone. The chain uses TRBV25-1 and TRBJ2-7, with 9 nucleotides matching TRBD1. The CDR3 contains 14 residues. J lost 7 bases, V lost 4 bases, and 8 bases had no gene match. The germline V gene encodes CDR1 MGHDK and CDR2 SYGVNS. The CDR3 here is CASSGGTGPYEQYF. The CDR3 nucleotides are TGTGCCAGCAGTGGTGGGACAGGGCCGTATGAGCAGTACTTC.

This chain uses TRBV5-1 with TRBJ2-7; 7 bases map to TRBD1. CDR3 length: 14 residues. Per the germline V gene, CDR1 is SGHRS and CDR2 is YFSETQ. The ends lost 2 bases at V and 0 bases at J; junction bases unmatched: 2. DNA of the CDR3: TGCGCCAGCAGCTTAGGACAGGTCTCCTACGAGCAGTACTTC. This translates into CASSLGQVSYEQYF.

This chain links TRBV5-1 with TRBJ2-3; a weak D match, TRBD2 (6 bases). The germline V gene encodes CDR1 SGHRS and CDR2 YFSETQ. With 0 bases removed from V and 3 bases from J, the gap between germline ends came to 14 bases. The CDR3 loop spans 16 amino acids. The CDR3 DNA sequence: TGCGCCAGCAGCTTGGCCGAGACTAGGGCGACAGATACGCAGTATTTT. Its translation is CASSLAETRATDTQYF.

This chain uses TRBV10-1 with TRBJ2-7; the D gene is possibly TRBD2 (7 bases). This CDR3 spans 16 amino acids. The V and J ends lost 7 bases and 7 bases respectively, with 26 bases between them. CDR1 is WNHNN, CDR2 SYGVQD, per germline (reference sequence). Written as DNA, the CDR3 is TGCGCCAGCAACTTCCCGGACAGCGGGGATGTAGAGGAGCAGTACTTC. It specifies CASNFPDSGDVEEQYF.

The V and J genes are TRBV19 and TRBJ1-2, with D uncertain. Between the trimmed V and J ends, which lost 3 bases and 2 bases, there was a span of 7 bases. The germline V gene encodes CDR1 LNHDA and CDR2 SQIVND (reference sequence). There are 13 residues in the CDR3. CDR3 in amino acids: CASSIRLNYGYTF. The CDR3 DNA is TGTGCCAGTAGTATTAGATTGAACTATGGCTACACCTTC.

Details on this clone: The junction departs from the called germline gene at one end, perhaps through a read error. This rearrangement joins TRBV5-6 to TRBJ2-5; no definite D call. CDR1 SGHDT and CDR2 YYEEEE come from the germline V gene. The CDR3 runs to 14 residues. The CDR3 coding sequence is TGTGCCAGCAGCTTGGAGTCCTTCCAAGAGGCCCAGTACTTC. This encodes CASSLESFQEAQYF.

The chain couples TRBV5-1 to TRBJ1-4, with no clear D. V was shortened by 5 bases and J by 0 bases, with 5 bases between the two germline ends. This CDR3 has 13 residues. CDR1 SGHRS and CDR2 YFSETQ come from the germline V gene. For the CDR3, the DNA is TGCGCCAGCAGACTGGCAACTAATGAAAAACTGTTTTTT. Its translation is CASRLATNEKLFF.